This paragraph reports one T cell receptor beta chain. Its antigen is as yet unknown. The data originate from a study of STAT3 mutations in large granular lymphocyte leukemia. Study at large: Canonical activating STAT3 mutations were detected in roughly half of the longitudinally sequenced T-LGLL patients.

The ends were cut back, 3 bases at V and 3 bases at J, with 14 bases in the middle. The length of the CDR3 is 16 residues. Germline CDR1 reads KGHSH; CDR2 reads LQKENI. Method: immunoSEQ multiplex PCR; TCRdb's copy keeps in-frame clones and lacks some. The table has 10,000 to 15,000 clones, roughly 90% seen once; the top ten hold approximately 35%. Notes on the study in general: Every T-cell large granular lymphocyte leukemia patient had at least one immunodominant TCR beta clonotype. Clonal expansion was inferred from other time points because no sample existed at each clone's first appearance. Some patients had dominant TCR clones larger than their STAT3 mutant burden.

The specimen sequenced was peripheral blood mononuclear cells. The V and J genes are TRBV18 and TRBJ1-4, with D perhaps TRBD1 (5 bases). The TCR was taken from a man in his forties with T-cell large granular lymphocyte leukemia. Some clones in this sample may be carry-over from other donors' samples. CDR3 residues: CASSPGQMGANEKLFF. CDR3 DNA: TGTGCCAGCTCACCCGGCCAAATGGGGGCTAATGAAAAACTGTTTTTT.